These 32 T cell receptor beta chains were all obtained from the same sample, sequenced in a study of control samples from healthy donors and cancer patients. Assay used: immunoSEQ multiplex PCR; TCRdb lists only in-frame clones, some missing. The data show approximately 84,000 clones, roughly four fifths seen once. The sample taken for sequencing was blood. All receptors derive from a woman aged 55-70 years in good health.

This clone was seen a few times. The V and J genes are TRBV27 and TRBJ2-6; 8 positions match TRBD2. Per germline, CDR1 MNHEY and CDR2 SMNVEV (reference sequence). This CDR3 contains 20 residues. V lost 4 bases to trimming and J lost 1 base; unmatched junction nucleotides: 15. In DNA form, the CDR3 reads TGTGCCAGCAGTTCCAACCTAGCGGGCCCATCGCCATCTGGGGCCAACGTCCTGACTTTC. Protein sequence: CASSSNLAGPSPSGANVLTF.

The count of this clone is one. The rearrangement joins TRBV29-1 to TRBJ1-4; D is possibly TRBD1 (5 bases). The length of the CDR3 is 16 residues. Germline V gives CDR1 SQVTM, CDR2 ANQGSEA. The germline V and J ends were trimmed by 5 bases and 2 bases, with 18 bases remaining between them. CDR3 in amino acids: CSVRVQGSGTNEKLFF. DNA of the CDR3: TGCAGCGTTCGCGTTCAGGGTTCCGGCACTAATGAAAAACTGTTTTTT. Full variable domain (missing parts from reference TRBV29-1 and TRBJ1-4): SAVISQKPSRDICQRGTSLTIQCQVDSQVTMMFWYRQQPGQSLTLIATANQGSEATYESGFVIDKFPISRPNLTFSTLTVSNMSPEDSSIYLCSVRVQGSGTNEKLFFGSGTQLSVL.

This CDR3 reads CASSLAGQKNQPQHF. CDR3 in DNA: TGTGCCAGCAGCTTAGCCGGGCAGAAGAATCAGCCCCAGCATTTT. The gene calls are TRBV7-9 and TRBJ1-5; no clear D. The CDR3 sequence is 15 residues long. From germline, CDR1 is SEHNR and CDR2 FQNEAQ (reference sequence). Trimming removed 0 bases at V and 4 bases at J, with 10 bases between.

The CDR3 region is CASSQERAPTDTQYF. CDR3 nucleotide sequence: TGCGCCAGCAGCCAAGAACGGGCCCCGACAGATACGCAGTATTTT. This chain connects TRBV4-1 to TRBJ2-3; D unresolved. The CDR3 totals 15 residues. The germline V gene has CDR1 MGHRA and CDR2 YSYEKL. V was cut by 0 bases and J by 3 bases, with 10 bases left in between.

The chain employs TRBV7-2 and TRBJ2-7; D gene unclear. The V end lost 5 bases, the J end lost 7 bases, and 15 bases lay between the germline ends. The germline V gene encodes CDR1 SGHTA and CDR2 FQGNSA. The CDR3 has 13 amino acids. The CDR3 DNA follows: TGTGCCAGCAGCCCGTACATCGCCAGGGAGCAGTACTTC. This gives the protein CASSPYIAREQYF.

V is TRBV7-2 and J is TRBJ2-2; TRBD1 is a possible D gene (6 bases). The CDR3 has 13 amino acids. V was trimmed by 6 bases and J by 7 bases, leaving 12 bases between them. Germline V gene data show CDR1 as SGHTA and CDR2 as FQGNSA. The CDR3 spells CASRRTVYGELFF. The CDR3 DNA follows: TGTGCCAGCAGAAGGACAGTCTACGGGGAGCTGTTTTTT.

This clone was detected once. This chain links TRBV10-3 with TRBJ2-3; D is uncertain. Germline V gene sequence: CDR1 ENHRY, CDR2 SYGVKD. Between the trimmed V and J ends, which lost 5 bases and 1 base, there was a span of 10 bases. The length of the CDR3 is 14 residues. CDR3 amino acids: CAISLGQGTDTQYF. The CDR3 nucleotides read TGTGCCATCAGTCTAGGGCAGGGCACAGATACGCAGTATTTT.

V gene TRBV18 combines with J gene TRBJ1-2; TRBD1 matches 8 bases. Germline assignment: CDR1 KGHSH and CDR2 LQKENI. The CDR3 is 13 residues long. The ends lost 3 bases at V and 7 bases at J; junction bases unmatched: 4. The CDR3 DNA reads TGTGCCAGCTCACCGGACAGGGAAGGTGGCTACACCTTC. Translating it yields CASSPDREGGYTF.

Concerning this clone: A junction boundary mismatches the germline segment, possibly from a read error. The rearrangement links TRBV7-7 to TRBJ2-7; D gene unclear. This CDR3 is 13 amino acids long. From germline, CDR1 is SSHAT and CDR2 FNYEAQ (reference sequence). CDR3 bases: TGTGCTAGCAGCCCCGGTTTTTCCTACGAGCAGTACTTC. Amino acid sequence: CASSPGFSYEQYF.

V is TRBV5-6 and J is TRBJ1-5, with unresolved D. Per the germline V gene, CDR1 is SGHDT and CDR2 is YYEEEE. There are 15 residues in the CDR3. The germline V and J ends were trimmed by 2 bases and 5 bases, with 14 bases remaining between them. Written as DNA, the CDR3 is TGTGCCAGCAGCTTTGGTTTGCTCTCCGATCAGCCCCAGCATTTT. It specifies CASSFGLLSDQPQHF. Full variable domain (outside the CDR3, taken from reference TRBV5-6 and TRBJ1-5): DAGVTQSPTHLIKTRGQQVTLRCSPKSGHDTVSWYQQALGQGPQFIFQYYEEEERQRGNFPDRFSGHQFPNYSSELNVNALLLGDSALYLCASSFGLLSDQPQHFGDGTRLSIL.

The rearrangement joins TRBV5-6 to TRBJ1-5; D unresolved. With 2 bases removed from V and 1 base from J, the gap between germline ends came to 16 bases. This CDR3 comprises 17 residues. Germline V gene sequence: CDR1 SGHDT, CDR2 YYEEEE. CDR3 in amino acids: CASSLRLGSGSNQPQHF. As DNA, the CDR3 is TGTGCCAGCAGCTTAAGACTGGGTAGCGGAAGCAATCAGCCCCAGCATTTT.

The rearrangement uses TRBV7-9 and TRBJ2-4, with 8 bases lining up with TRBD2. Trimming at V came to 9 bases and at J to 6 bases, leaving 4 bases not matched to a gene. CDR3 length: 12 residues. Germline V gives CDR1 SEHNR, CDR2 FQNEAQ (reference sequence). CDR3 loop: CASRGGINIQYF. The CDR3 DNA is TGTGCCAGTCGGGGGGGGATAAACATTCAGTACTTC. Full variable domain (missing parts from reference TRBV7-9 and TRBJ2-4): DTGVSQNPRHKITKRGQNVTFRCDPISEHNRLYWYRQTLGQGPEFLTYFQNEAQLEKSRLLSDRFSAERPKGSFSTLEIQRTEQGDSAMYLCASRGGINIQYFGAGTRLSVL.

This clone has a single count. The chain couples TRBV6-5 to TRBJ2-6; D is uncertain. The CDR3 covers 14 residues. V dropped 7 bases and J dropped 0 bases, with 7 bases sitting between them. The germline CDR1 and CDR2 sequences are MNHEY and SVGAGI. The CDR3 DNA reads TGTGCCAGCATGTTCGGCTCTGGGGCCAACGTCCTGACTTTC. It translates to CASMFGSGANVLTF.

Only one count was recorded for this clone. The rearrangement joins TRBV11-2 to TRBJ2-2; TRBD2 might be the D (6 bases). CDR3 size: 13 residues. The ends were cut back, 4 bases at V and 7 bases at J, with 10 bases in the middle. CDR1 and CDR2 (germline): SGHAT, FQNNGV. In DNA form, the CDR3 reads TGTGCCAGCAGCTGGGGGGTTGGCGGGGAGCTGTTTTTT. Amino acid sequence: CASSWGVGGELFF.

The CDR3: CASSLGQPFSYEQYF. CDR3 nucleotide sequence: TGTGCCAGTAGTTTGGGACAACCATTTTCCTACGAGCAGTACTTC. The chain joins TRBV19 to TRBJ2-7, with D possibly being TRBD1 (6 bases). The germline gives CDR1 LNHDA, CDR2 SQIVND (reference sequence). V dropped 5 bases and J dropped 1 base, with 15 bases sitting between them. CDR3 length: 15 residues.

The rearrangement links TRBV19 to TRBJ1-1; no firm D call. CDR1 is LNHDA, CDR2 SQIVND, per germline (reference sequence). This CDR3 region has 15 residues. V lost 7 bases and J 1 base, leaving 16 bases between the germline ends. As DNA, the CDR3 is TGTGCCAGTATTTCGGACCTCATCGGGAACACTGAAGCTTTCTTT. Protein sequence: CASISDLIGNTEAFF. The full variable domain, its missing parts supplied by reference TRBV19 and TRBJ1-1, is DGGITQSPKYLFRKEGQNVTLSCEQNLNHDAMYWYRQDPGQGLRLIYYSQIVNDFQKGDIAEGYSVSREKKESFPLTVTSAQKNPTAFYLCASISDLIGNTEAFFGQGTRLTVV.

The chain carries TRBV2 and TRBJ1-3; D might be TRBD1 (5 bases). V lost 2 bases and J lost 2, with 10 bases in between. The V gene's germline CDR1 is SNHLY and CDR2 FYNNEI. This CDR3 region has 15 residues. CDR3 sequence reads: CASSEYGGAGNTIYF. The CDR3 DNA reads TGTGCCAGCAGTGAATACGGGGGAGCTGGAAACACCATATATTTT.

This clone was counted once. This chain uses TRBV5-6 with TRBJ2-7; D is perhaps TRBD1 (5 bases). The CDR3 spans 14 residues. Germline lookup yields CDR1 SGHDT and CDR2 YYEEEE. Trimming cost V 0 bases and J 7 bases, with 14 bases left between them. In DNA form, the CDR3 reads TGTGCCAGCAGCTTGGTCAGGGTCCCAGGGGAGCAGTACTTC. This gives the protein CASSLVRVPGEQYF.

This chain uses TRBV19 with TRBJ2-2; D is unclear. V was clipped by 5 bases and J by 6 bases, with 7 bases between them. Germline-derived CDR1 and CDR2 are LNHDA and SQIVND (reference sequence). The CDR3 consists of 12 residues. CDR3 nucleotide sequence: TGTGCCAGTAGTCCCTACCCCGGGGAGCTGTTTTTT. It is translated as CASSPYPGELFF.

A few counts support this clone. The CDR3 region is CATRGSGWNSPLHF. CDR3 bases: TGTGCCACCCGAGGTTCCGGCTGGAATTCACCCCTCCACTTT. This chain connects TRBV28 to TRBJ1-6, with no clear D. Germline assignment: CDR1 MDHEN and CDR2 SYDVKM. Trimming removed 10 bases at V and 7 bases at J, with 17 bases between. This CDR3 comprises 14 residues. The variable domain in full, completed from reference TRBV28 and TRBJ1-6, reads DVKVTQSSRYLVKRTGEKVFLECVQDMDHENMFWYRQDPGLGLRLIYFSYDVKMKEKGDIPEGYSVSREKKERFSLILESASTNQTSMYLCATRGSGWNSPLHFGNGTRLTVT.

The rearrangement joins TRBV28 to TRBJ1-1; perhaps TRBD1 as D (5 bases). The V gene lost 10 bases and the J gene lost 5 bases, with 11 bases spanning the gap. Germline V gives CDR1 MDHEN, CDR2 SYDVKM. The length of the CDR3 is 11 residues. DNA of the CDR3: TGTGCCACTTGGGGGGATACTGAAGCTTTCTTT. Its translation: CATWGDTEAFF. Using reference TRBV28 and TRBJ1-1 for the parts outside the CDR3, the full variable domain is DVKVTQSSRYLVKRTGEKVFLECVQDMDHENMFWYRQDPGLGLRLIYFSYDVKMKEKGDIPEGYSVSREKKERFSLILESASTNQTSMYLCATWGDTEAFFGQGTRLTVV.

This clone was found once. This rearrangement joins TRBV19 to TRBJ1-2, with 9 bases matching TRBD1. CDR3 length: 17 residues. Germline V gives CDR1 LNHDA, CDR2 SQIVND (reference sequence). Trimming removed 5 bases from V and 0 bases from J; junction bases left unmatched: 10. The DNA of the CDR3 is TGTGCCAGTAGTTCCTCGGGACAGGGAACGACTAACTATGGCTACACCTTC. This sequence encodes CASSSSGQGTTNYGYTF.

V and J are TRBV29-1 and TRBJ2-1; 8 nucleotides align to TRBD1. J was trimmed by 3 bases and V by 4 bases; bases with no gene match: 5. This CDR3 has 14 amino acids. The germline CDR1 and CDR2 sequences are SQVTM and ANQGSEA. In DNA, the CDR3 is TGCAGCGTTGCAGGACAGGGATACTACAATGAGCAGTTCTTC. This encodes CSVAGQGYYNEQFF.

The J gene is TRBJ1-2, the V gene TRBV4-1, with 10 positions matching TRBD1. Losses at the gene ends were 4 bases for V and 6 bases for J; bases not matched to a gene: 5. The CDR3 totals 14 residues. Germline CDR1 is MGHRA and CDR2 is YSYEKL. The DNA of the CDR3 is TGCGCCAGCAGCCGAAGACAGGGGGCGGATGGCTACACCTTC. Amino acids: CASSRRQGADGYTF.

The chain combines TRBV14 with TRBJ2-2; either TRBD1 or TRBD2 may fit D (6 bases each). Trimming pared 4 bases from V and 5 bases from J, leaving 20 bases between. This CDR3 spans 17 amino acids. Germline CDR1 reads SGHDN; CDR2 reads FVKESK. CDR3 sequence: CASSLRLGGARTGELFF. The DNA for the CDR3 is TGTGCCAGCAGCCTGCGCTTGGGGGGCGCGAGAACCGGGGAGCTGTTTTTT.

This clone was recorded once. The V gene is TRBV2, the J gene TRBJ1-4, with 10 bases identical to TRBD1. Germline CDR1 and CDR2: SNHLY and FYNNEI. Trimming at V came to 10 bases and at J to 8 bases, leaving 10 bases not matched to a gene. The CDR3 is made up of 14 amino acids. The CDR3 protein is CATSRDRGGEKLFF. The CDR3 region has the DNA TGTGCCACCAGCCGGGACAGGGGAGGCGAAAAACTGTTTTTT.

The rearrangement joins TRBV5-5 to TRBJ1-1; D is unresolved. V was pared by 6 bases and J by 0 bases, with 15 bases between. The CDR3 runs 15 residues. Per the germline V gene, CDR1 is SGHKS and CDR2 is YYEKEE (reference sequence). Here the CDR3 DNA reads TGTGCCAGCACCCCGATTCCACAGCTGAACACTGAAGCTTTCTTT. Translation: CASTPIPQLNTEAFF.

The V gene is TRBV7-2, the J gene TRBJ1-1; no firm D call. This CDR3 region has 13 residues. Germline CDR1 and CDR2: SGHTA and FQGNSA. Trimming took 2 bases from V and 5 from J, leaving 9 bases between them. CDR3 DNA sequence: TGTGCCAGCAGCTTAAGTGGTATTACTGAAGCTTTCTTT. This sequence encodes CASSLSGITEAFF.

The rearrangement joins TRBV12-2 to TRBJ2-2. TRBV12-2 is a documented pseudogene. This CDR3 comprises 13 residues. The CDR3: CASHQRHTGELFF. CDR3 nucleotide sequence: TGTGCAAGTCACCAACGTCACACCGGGGAGCTGTTTTTT.

This sequence joins TRBV18 and TRBJ1-1, with TRBD1 matching 9 bases. The germline V gene encodes CDR1 KGHSH and CDR2 LQKENI. CDR3 length: 15 residues. Germline trimming cut 4 bases from V and 7 bases from J; bases unmatched to any gene: 10. Here the CDR3 DNA reads TGTGCCAGCTCACTACGGACAGGGGCTGGGGATGAAGCTTTCTTT. It translates to CASSLRTGAGDEAFF.

The rearrangement uses TRBV27 and TRBJ1-1; D possibly corresponds to TRBD1 (6 bases). CDR1 MNHEY and CDR2 SMNVEV come from the germline V gene (reference sequence). V gave up 6 bases and J gave up 4 bases, with 12 bases separating them. The CDR3 spans 13 residues. The CDR3 reads CASRKRGATEAFF. CDR3 DNA: TGTGCCAGCAGAAAAAGGGGGGCCACTGAAGCTTTCTTT.

This chain uses TRBV3-1 (or the pseudogene TRBV3-2) with TRBJ1-6; 7 nucleotides agree with TRBD1. The CDR3 sequence is 15 residues long. CDR1 and CDR2 (germline): LGHDT, YNNKEL (reference sequence). V shed 5 bases, J shed 6 bases, and the junction held 7 bases outside the gene matches. CDR3 sequence reads: CASSLVTGVNSPLHF. The CDR3 nucleotides read TGTGCCAGCAGCTTAGTTACAGGGGTTAATTCACCCCTCCACTTT.